The next 21 T cell receptor beta chains were all read from a single sample in a study of regulatory T cells in long-lasting Graves disease. CDR3-region Arm-PCR and iRepertoire HTBI primers produced the TCR beta libraries. Via MiXCR, TCRdb re-called the multiplex PCR reads, giving one row per CDR3 protein. The sample carries about 500,000 distinct CDR3 sequences, 12% recorded once. Sample time point: newly diagnosed GD, antithyroid drugs for less than 3 months. Generation of the TCR library employed RNA extracted from PBMCs. The data were also submitted as part of a second study, on T cells in Graves' hyperthyroidism and ophthalmopathy.

The sequencing used peripheral blood mononuclear cells (PBMCs), collected at new diagnosis, from a patient treated with antithyroid drugs. Every receptor here comes from a woman in her 30s with Graves disease.

The rearrangement joins TRBV7-2 to TRBJ2-7; TRBD1 matches 9 bases. The CDR3 loop spans 17 amino acids. CDR1 is SGHTA and CDR2 is FQGNSA in the germline V gene. J lost 6 bases, V lost 1 base, and 13 bases had no gene match. The CDR3 DNA reads TGTGCCAGCAGCTTAGATCAGTTTTGGGGACAGGGATTCGAGCAGTACTTC. Translation gives CASSLDQFWGQGFEQYF.

There are many counts of this clonotype. The genes are TRBV7-9 and TRBJ2-5; D gene unclear. V lost 3 bases and J lost 5, with 7 bases in between. This CDR3 has 12 amino acids. The germline V gene has CDR1 SEHNR and CDR2 FQNEAQ (reference sequence). The CDR3 loop is CASSFPMETQYF. The CDR3 DNA is TGTGCCAGCAGCTTTCCAATGGAGACCCAGTACTTC. The full variable domain, rest sourced from reference TRBV7-9 and TRBJ2-5, is DTGVSQNPRHKITKRGQNVTFRCDPISEHNRLYWYRQTLGQGPEFLTYFQNEAQLEKSRLLSDRFSAERPKGSFSTLEIQRTEQGDSAMYLCASSFPMETQYFGPGTRLLVL.

On this clonotype: A read error may be the cause here, since a much bigger clone is one base away. This chain uses TRBV28 with TRBJ1-5; a possible D gene is TRBD1 (5 bases). Germline-derived CDR1 and CDR2 are MDHEN and SYDVKM. The CDR3 has 14 residues. This CDR3 is CASSQGYDNQPRHF. The DNA of the CDR3 is TGTGCCAGCAGCCAGGGCTATGACAATCAGCCCCGGCATTTT.

This clonotype showed up many times. This rearrangement joins TRBV28 to TRBJ2-5; unclear D gene. This CDR3 has 14 residues. V shed 5 bases and J shed 0 bases, with 10 bases lying between them. The germline V gene has CDR1 MDHEN and CDR2 SYDVKM. CDR3 DNA: TGTGCCAGCAGTCCTTATACGTACCAAGAGACCCAGTACTTC. Its translation: CASSPYTYQETQYF.

Ten or more counts support this clonotype. The rearrangement joins TRBV5-1 to TRBJ1-1; the D gene is possibly TRBD1 (6 bases). The CDR3 runs to 14 residues. The V and J ends lost 0 bases and 5 bases respectively, with 11 bases between them. Germline lookup yields CDR1 SGHRS and CDR2 YFSETQ. For the CDR3, the DNA is TGCGCCAGCAGCTTGGAGGGGGGATTAACTGAAGCTTTCTTT. Translating it yields CASSLEGGLTEAFF. Full variable domain (missing parts from reference TRBV5-1 and TRBJ1-1): KAGVTQTPRYLIKTRGQQVTLSCSPISGHRSVSWYQQTPGQGLQFLFEYFSETQRNKGNFPGRFSGRQFSNSRSEMNVSTLELGDSALYLCASSLEGGLTEAFFGQGTRLTVV.

This clonotype was counted many times. The genes are TRBV7-2 and TRBJ2-1; D is ambiguous. The CDR3 spans 16 residues. The V end lost 4 bases, the J end lost 0 bases, and 13 bases lay between the germline ends. Germline assignment: CDR1 SGHTA and CDR2 FQGNSA. The DNA of the CDR3 is TGTGCCAGCAGCTGGTCTGTTGGCCCCTCCTACAATGAGCAGTTCTTC. It encodes CASSWSVGPSYNEQFF.

This clonotype was recorded a few times. The rearrangement links TRBV5-6 to TRBJ1-1; a weak D match, TRBD1 (5 bases). The length of the CDR3 is 15 residues. With 2 bases removed from V and 2 bases from J, the gap between germline ends came to 13 bases. The germline CDR1 and CDR2 sequences are SGHDT and YYEEEE. The CDR3 spells CASSFEADRNTEAFF. DNA of the CDR3: TGTGCCAGCAGCTTCGAAGCCGACAGAAACACTGAAGCTTTCTTT.

In this sample, this clonotype turned up many times. In DNA, the CDR3 is TGTGCCAGCAGTCTTAGCGGGGCTAATGAGCAGTTCTTC. Its protein is CASSLSGANEQFF. V and J are TRBV28 and TRBJ2-1, with TRBD2 matching 8 bases. The ends lost 5 bases at V and 7 bases at J; junction bases unmatched: 4. Germline V gene sequence: CDR1 MDHEN, CDR2 SYDVKM. The CDR3 is 13 amino acids.

This clonotype was seen at least ten times. This chain uses TRBV20-1 with TRBJ2-7; TRBD2 matches at 9 bases. Losses at the gene ends were 0 bases for V and 2 bases for J; bases not matched to a gene: 5. There are 15 residues in the CDR3. CDR1 and CDR2 (germline): DFQATT, SNEGSKA (reference sequence). DNA of the CDR3: TGCAGTGCTAGAGACCCAGCGGGAGGTCCCTACGAGCAGTACTTC. As protein: CSARDPAGGPYEQYF.

This clonotype was seen ten or more times. V and J are TRBV24-1 and TRBJ1-1, with 7 bases fitting TRBD1. The CDR3 spans 12 residues. The V segment lost 3 bases and the J segment 7 bases; nucleotides outside the gene matches: 1. Germline values: CDR1 KGHDR, CDR2 SFDVKD. The CDR3 coding sequence is TGTGCCACCAGTGATCCAGGGGGTGAAGCTTTCTTT. Encoded protein: CATSDPGGEAFF.

The genes are TRBV5-4 and TRBJ2-2; 7 positions match TRBD1. The germline V gene encodes CDR1 SGHNT and CDR2 YYREEE (reference sequence). The CDR3 is made up of 17 amino acids. V lost 4 bases, J lost 2 bases, and 11 bases stayed unmatched. The DNA of the CDR3 is TGTGCCAGCAGCGCTGGGACAGCCAAAATTAACACCGGGGAGCTGTTTTTT. Its translation is CASSAGTAKINTGELFF.

The rearrangement joins TRBV4-3 to TRBJ2-7; D is perhaps TRBD2 (6 bases). The germline V and J ends were trimmed by 0 bases and 0 bases, with 15 bases remaining between them. In germline, CDR1 is LGHNA, CDR2 YSLEER. The CDR3 covers 17 residues. CDR3 in amino acids: CASSQEWGGTSSYEQYF. CDR3 coding DNA: TGCGCCAGCAGCCAAGAATGGGGCGGGACCAGCTCCTACGAGCAGTACTTC.

With regard to this clonotype: An end of the junction does not agree with germline; a read error may underlie this. The gene calls are TRBV6-1 and TRBJ2-3, with D tentatively TRBD1 or TRBD2 (5 bases each). This CDR3 is built from 15 residues. Per the germline V gene, CDR1 is MNHNS and CDR2 is SASEGT. CDR3 DNA sequence: TGTGCCAGCAGTGGAAGCGGACCTCAGGGAGATACGAAGTATTTT. Translation: CASSGSGPQGDTKYF.

At least ten counts were recorded for this clonotype. The chain combines TRBV10-3 with TRBJ1-1, with no clear D. Between the trimmed V and J ends, which lost 3 bases and 5 bases, there was a span of 13 bases. There are 14 residues in the CDR3. CDR1 and CDR2 (germline): ENHRY, SYGVKD. CDR3 sequence reads: CAISDRQRGTEAFF. The CDR3, as DNA: TGTGCCATCAGTGATCGTCAGAGAGGGACTGAAGCTTTCTTT.

V is TRBV19 and J is TRBJ1-5, with 7 bases identical to TRBD1. The CDR3 has 16 residues. V trimming: 5 bases; J trimming: 0 bases; junction bases outside the gene matches: 7. From germline, CDR1 is LNHDA and CDR2 SQIVND (reference sequence). The CDR3 sequence is CASSPRQGYSNQPQHF. The CDR3 nucleotides read TGTGCCAGTAGTCCCCGACAGGGCTATAGCAATCAGCCCCAGCATTTT.

In its sample, this clonotype was seen a few times. The rearrangement joins TRBV18 to TRBJ2-1, with TRBD2 identical over 11 bases. CDR1 KGHSH and CDR2 LQKENI come from the germline V gene. V trimming: 6 bases; J trimming: 4 bases; junction bases outside the gene matches: 5. CDR3 length: 15 residues. The CDR3 is CASSPASGRYNEQFF. The CDR3 bases are TGTGCCAGCTCCCCCGCTAGCGGGAGGTACAATGAGCAGTTCTTC.

This chain uses TRBV28 with TRBJ2-5; D is unclear. V was trimmed by 7 bases and J by 0 bases, leaving 9 bases between them. Germline CDR1 reads MDHEN; CDR2 reads SYDVKM. The CDR3 covers 13 residues. The CDR3 sequence is CASTLRYQETQYF. DNA for the CDR3: TGTGCCAGCACCCTGAGGTACCAAGAGACCCAGTACTTC. The whole variable domain, filled in from reference TRBV28 and TRBJ2-5, reads DVKVTQSSRYLVKRTGEKVFLECVQDMDHENMFWYRQDPGLGLRLIYFSYDVKMKEKGDIPEGYSVSREKKERFSLILESASTNQTSMYLCASTLRYQETQYFGPGTRLLVL.

About this clonotype itself: A read error may explain this, as a much larger clone is one base away. It is likely a read error, because the conserved phenylalanine at the end of the CDR3 is missing. The CDR3, as DNA: TGTGCCATCAGGGGGGGCGCGGGGGTCTACAATGAGCAGTTCTTA. This codes for CAIRGGAGVYNEQFL. J is TRBJ2-1 and V is TRBV10-3, with D perhaps matching TRBD2 (7 bases). This CDR3 is 15 amino acids long. Trimming took off 6 bases at V and 3 bases at J, with 15 bases between the two ends. Germline assignment: CDR1 ENHRY and CDR2 SYGVKD.

This clonotype was counted ten times or more. CDR3 in amino acids: CASAGVDSYEQYF. The CDR3 nucleotides are TGTGCCAGCGCGGGCGTGGACAGCTACGAGCAGTACTTC. This chain links TRBV12-3 or TRBV12-4 with TRBJ2-7, with D possibly matching TRBD1 (6 bases). This CDR3 spans 13 amino acids. Trimming cost V 8 bases and J 3 bases, with 14 bases left between them.

The sample holds many counts of this clonotype. The chain uses TRBV7-9 and TRBJ1-1, with 8 bases identical to TRBD1. Germline trimming cut 5 bases from V and 2 bases from J; bases unmatched to any gene: 4. Germline CDR1 reads SEHNR; CDR2 reads FQNEAQ (reference sequence). CDR3 length equals 14 residues. In DNA form, the CDR3 reads TGTGCCAGCAGCGCCAGGGGGCCTAACACTGAAGCTTTCTTT. It translates to CASSARGPNTEAFF. The full variable domain, rest sourced from reference TRBV7-9 and TRBJ1-1, is DTGVSQNPRHKITKRGQNVTFRCDPISEHNRLYWYRQTLGQGPEFLTYFQNEAQLEKSRLLSDRFSAERPKGSFSTLEIQRTEQGDSAMYLCASSARGPNTEAFFGQGTRLTVV.

This clonotype has a count of ten or more. The rearrangement joins TRBV5-4 to TRBJ2-1; the match to TRBD2 covers 13 bases. Looked up from germline, CDR1 is SGHNT and CDR2 is YYREEE (reference sequence). The CDR3 covers 18 residues. The junction had 7 bases not matched to a gene; V was cut back by 4 bases and J by 0 bases. CDR3 sequence reads: CASSRTSGSGSSYNEQFF. DNA for the CDR3: TGTGCCAGCAGCCGGACTAGCGGGAGTGGGAGCTCCTACAATGAGCAGTTCTTC.